The present entry profiles one T cell receptor beta chain with its context. Antigen unknown. The data stem from a study of T cells in narcolepsy. Study-wide background: Healthy controls were enrolled alongside patients with narcolepsy type 1 or type 2. Whole-study findings and limits: Some memory CD4+ repertoires had no autoreactive clone sequences. Blood of same and different patients, but not healthy controls, reportedly held recurring autoreactive clonotypes. Autoreactive HCRT-specific and TRIB2-specific clonotypes were marked in same-patient CSF-versus-blood CD4+ comparisons.

Unmatched junction bases numbered 5, after V lost 5 bases and J lost 10 bases. The germline V gene encodes CDR1 MNHNS and CDR2 SASEGT. The CDR3 has 13 amino acids. TCRdb's table, derived via immunoSEQ multiplex PCR, lists solely in-frame clones and lacks some. In the table there are fewer than 40,000 clones, roughly four fifths of which are singletons. The receptor was isolated from a human donor with narcolepsy. The chain links TRBV6-1 to TRBJ1-6; 7 positions agree with TRBD1. The sequenced sample was CD45RA- memory CD4+ T cells from PBMCs. This chain's CDR3 is CASSSPGGSPLHF. CDR3 in DNA: TGTGCCAGCAGTTCCCCAGGGGGATCACCCCTCCACTTT.